Below are 3 T cell receptor beta chains sequenced from a single sample in a study of blood T cell repertoires in COVID-19. Clones were read by immunoSEQ multiplex PCR, and TCRdb kept only the in-frame ones, dropping some. The sample records 350,000 to 500,000 clones, 70% to 90% being singletons. The sequencing input was PBMCs or T cells enriched from blood (not recorded which). The receptors come from a woman younger than 35 who had been exposed to COVID-19.

The genes are TRBV3-1 (or the pseudogene TRBV3-2) and TRBJ2-7; the D gene is possibly TRBD2 (7 bases). V shed 4 bases and J shed 5 bases, with 24 bases lying between them. CDR1 is LGHDT, CDR2 YNNKEL, per germline (reference sequence). The CDR3 consists of 17 residues. CDR3 residues: CASSPLLGGGPVHEQYF. The CDR3 DNA is TGTGCCAGCAGCCCACTATTAGGGGGGGGGCCTGTCCACGAGCAGTACTTC.

V usage is TRBV6-5 and J usage is TRBJ1-4; D unclear. V shed 8 bases and J shed 8 bases, with 18 bases lying between them. From germline, CDR1 is MNHEY and CDR2 SVGAGI. The CDR3 loop spans 14 amino acids. DNA of the CDR3: TGTGCCAGCTACCTGGGGATCGGGGTGGAAAAACTGTTTTTT. Protein product: CASYLGIGVEKLFF.

The chain has TRBV11-3 and TRBJ2-3; 7 positions match TRBD2. There are 16 residues in the CDR3. The germline V gene encodes CDR1 SGHNT and CDR2 YENEEA. Trimming removed 1 base from V and 4 bases from J; junction bases left unmatched: 8. CDR3: CASSLARGTTSDTQYF. The DNA for the CDR3 is TGTGCCAGCAGCTTAGCCCGGGGGACTACCTCAGATACGCAGTATTTT.